What follows are 17 T cell receptor beta chains derived from one specimen sequenced in a study of T-cell reconstitution after alpha-beta-depleted transplantation in children. The library targeted TCRbeta and was prepared with unique molecular identifiers. TCRdb reanalysed the PCR reads using MiXCR and keeps one entry per CDR3 protein. The sample includes some 350,000 distinct CDR3 sequences, around 15% seen only once; the top ten take around 41%. Sample: PBMCs, mostly from graft donor cells, taken 360 days after TCRalphabeta/CD19-depleted stem cell transplant. The receptors come from a male patient aged 2-10 years who had a stem cell transplant for acute lymphoblastic leukemia, so the T cells may come from the graft donor.

The table lists this clonotype with a few counts. This chain uses TRBV5-1 with TRBJ1-1; D not resolved. Germline V gives CDR1 SGHRS, CDR2 YFSETQ. V was clipped by 5 bases and J by 4 bases, with 6 bases between them. The CDR3 totals 11 residues. The DNA for the CDR3 is TGCGCCAGCAGGGTGGTCACTGAAGCTTTCTTT. Translation: CASRVVTEAFF. Combining the CDR3 with reference TRBV5-1 and TRBJ1-1 gives the whole variable domain KAGVTQTPRYLIKTRGQQVTLSCSPISGHRSVSWYQQTPGQGLQFLFEYFSETQRNKGNFPGRFSGRQFSNSRSEMNVSTLELGDSALYLCASRVVTEAFFGQGTRLTVV.

This clonotype has ten or more counts. The J gene is TRBJ2-3, the V gene TRBV7-3; D possibly corresponds to TRBD2 (6 bases). CDR1 and CDR2 from the germline V gene are SGHTA and FQGTGA. V dropped 1 base and J dropped 3 bases, with 8 bases sitting between them. The CDR3 contains 14 residues. CDR3 DNA: TGTGCCAGCAGCTTAATGGCGGGGACAGATACGCAGTATTTT. Translating gives CASSLMAGTDTQYF.

The sample holds a few counts of this clonotype. The V and J genes are TRBV28 and TRBJ2-7, with TRBD2 matching over 9 bases. The CDR3 totals 16 residues. J was trimmed by 4 bases and V by 5 bases; bases with no gene match: 12. Germline V gene sequence: CDR1 MDHEN, CDR2 SYDVKM. The CDR3 nucleotides are TGTGCCAGCAGTGGCCTCCTAGGCGGGAGGGCTTACGAGCAGTACTTC. Amino acid sequence: CASSGLLGGRAYEQYF.

This clonotype was counted only a few times. V usage is TRBV7-8 and J usage is TRBJ1-1, with 8 nucleotides matching TRBD1. There are 15 residues in the CDR3. V was pared by 2 bases and J by 1 base, with 3 bases of the junction left unmatched. Germline V lookup: CDR1 SGHVS, CDR2 FQNEAQ. This chain's CDR3 is CASSLIRGQNTEAFF. CDR3 bases: TGTGCCAGCAGCTTAATCAGGGGGCAGAACACTGAAGCTTTCTTT.

This clonotype was detected only a few times. The chain employs TRBV12-3 or TRBV12-4 and TRBJ1-2; the D gene is possibly TRBD1 (5 bases). This CDR3 spans 13 amino acids. V lost 5 bases and J 4 bases, leaving 11 bases between the germline ends. In nucleotides, the CDR3 is TGTGCCAGCAGTGCCGGGGGGAGCTATGGCTACACCTTC. Its protein is CASSAGGSYGYTF.

This clonotype occurred many times. The chain couples TRBV5-1 to TRBJ2-1; the match to TRBD2 covers 12 bases. Trimming took 7 bases from V and 3 from J; bases not matched to a gene: 2. Germline V gives CDR1 SGHRS, CDR2 YFSETQ. This CDR3 is 14 amino acids long. The CDR3: CASSSGRVYNEQFF. As DNA, the CDR3 is TGCGCCAGCTCTAGCGGGAGGGTCTACAATGAGCAGTTCTTC.

This clonotype turned up a few times. This sequence joins TRBV4-1 and TRBJ2-7, with 9 bases identical to TRBD2. The CDR3 is 16 amino acids. With V trimmed by 0 bases and J by 2 bases, 5 bases remained unmatched. Per germline, CDR1 MGHRA and CDR2 YSYEKL. The CDR3 DNA sequence: TGCGCCAGCAGCCAAGAGGGTAGCGGGAGAGCCTACGAGCAGTACTTC. It codes for CASSQEGSGRAYEQYF.

The chain uses TRBV5-1 and TRBJ2-5; 8 bases match TRBD1. This CDR3 spans 17 amino acids. The V and J ends lost 0 bases and 2 bases, in that order; junction bases with no gene match: 9. CDR1 is SGHRS, CDR2 YFSETQ, per germline. This CDR3 reads CASSLGPRTGPQETQYF. The CDR3 nucleotides are TGCGCCAGCAGCTTGGGCCCCAGGACAGGGCCGCAAGAGACCCAGTACTTC.

The chain carries TRBV5-1 and TRBJ1-5; no clear D. Trimming pared 4 bases from V and 1 base from J, leaving 15 bases between. There are 16 residues in the CDR3. CDR1 is SGHRS, CDR2 YFSETQ, per germline. In nucleotides, the CDR3 is TGCGCCAGCAGCGAGTCCGGGCACGGGAGCAATCAGCCCCAGCATTTT. Amino acid sequence: CASSESGHGSNQPQHF.

This clonotype was picked up a small number of times. The chain recombines TRBV7-2 with TRBJ1-1; 7 bases match TRBD1. The germline V gene has CDR1 SGHTA and CDR2 FQGNSA. The CDR3 has 13 residues. J gave up 6 bases and V 4 bases, and 5 bases lay outside the gene matches. CDR3 in DNA: TGTGCCAGCAGCTCGGGACAGACGGCTGAAGCTTTCTTT. Its translation: CASSSGQTAEAFF.

This clonotype was observed a handful of times. Sequence at one end of the junction differs from germline and may be a read error. This rearrangement joins TRBV6-2 or TRBV6-3 to TRBJ2-1; TRBD2 aligns across 8 bases. CDR3 length equals 13 residues. Germline CDR1 reads MNHEY; CDR2 reads SVGEGT. CDR3 amino acids: CASSFTRGLAGRF. The DNA of the CDR3 is TGTGCCAGCAGTTTCACACGGGGGCTAGCGGGCCGATTC.

The rearrangement uses TRBV7-3 and TRBJ2-1; D may be TRBD1 (6 bases). The CDR3 totals 16 residues. V was clipped by 4 bases and J by 0 bases, with 13 bases between them. Germline CDR1 SGHTA, CDR2 FQGTGA. The DNA for the CDR3 is TGTGCCAGCAGCTCTGGGGGCCTCCCCTCCTACAATGAGCAGTTCTTC. Translation gives CASSSGGLPSYNEQFF.

The rearrangement joins TRBV4-3 to TRBJ2-1; D is possibly TRBD2 (5 bases). V dropped 0 bases and J dropped 3 bases, with 15 bases sitting between them. The CDR3 sequence is 17 residues long. CDR1 is LGHNA and CDR2 is YSLEER in the germline V gene. The CDR3 loop reads CASSQDWPSGSYNEQFF. The CDR3 bases are TGCGCCAGCAGCCAAGATTGGCCTAGTGGGAGCTACAATGAGCAGTTCTTC.

The rearrangement joins TRBV7-9 to TRBJ2-7, with 9 positions matching TRBD1. Germline values: CDR1 SEHNR, CDR2 FQNEAQ (reference sequence). V dropped 0 bases and J dropped 7; count of bases not matched to a gene: 4. This CDR3 has 14 residues. DNA of the CDR3: TGTGCCAGCAGCTTAGCCCCGACAGGGGGGGAGCAGTACTTC. This sequence encodes CASSLAPTGGEQYF.

The sample holds many counts of this clonotype. The chain couples TRBV5-1 to TRBJ2-5; D possibly corresponds to TRBD1 (6 bases). V lost 9 bases and J 5 bases, leaving 14 bases between the germline ends. Germline assignment: CDR1 SGHRS and CDR2 YFSETQ. The CDR3 has 12 amino acids. CDR3 nucleotides: TGCGCCACCTCAGGGGACCGGGAGACCCAGTACTTC. Translating it yields CATSGDRETQYF.

This clonotype was detected a few times. The chain has TRBV5-6 and TRBJ2-5; 11 nucleotides agree with TRBD2. After removal of 7 bases from V and 5 bases from J, the junction contained 16 bases not matched to a gene. CDR3 length equals 17 residues. CDR1 is SGHDT, CDR2 YYEEEE, per germline. The CDR3 bases are TGTGCCAGCGGATTCCTACTAGCGGGAGCAGAAAGGGAGACCCAGTACTTC. It is translated as CASGFLLAGAERETQYF.

This clonotype was seen at least ten times. The chain combines TRBV7-2 with TRBJ2-2, with D unresolved. V gave up 5 bases and J gave up 6 bases, with 10 bases separating them. Germline values: CDR1 SGHTA, CDR2 FQGNSA. CDR3 size: 13 residues. The CDR3 is CASSPLPPGELFF. The CDR3 DNA sequence: TGTGCCAGCAGCCCCCTCCCCCCCGGGGAGCTGTTTTTT.